The clone carrying this TCR beta chain was found many times. This entry is derived from a study of T cell repertoires in cytomegalovirus infection. Germline V gene data show CDR1 as SGHTA and CDR2 as FQGNSA. The ends were cut back, 5 bases at V and 6 bases at J, with 10 bases in the middle. This CDR3 region has 13 residues. One entry per CDR3 protein results from TCRdb running MiXCR on the reads. The sample consists of around 210,000 distinct CDR3 sequences, 6% to 8% of them appearing once. Input material: PBMCs. The chain couples TRBV7-2 to TRBJ2-2; unclear D gene. This sequence originates from a human donor in good health (CMV status not recorded). Some clones in this sample may be carry-over from other donors' samples. Here the CDR3 reads CASSIQNPGELFF. Written as DNA, the CDR3 is TGTGCCAGCAGCATCCAGAATCCCGGGGAGCTGTTTTTT.